This T cell receptor beta chain originates from a study of monozygotic twins with inflammatory bowel disease. Study-level results: Ultimately, a single strong signal or clonotype associated with IBD was not supported. Individual T cell subtypes were not distinguishable.

The CDR3 is made up of 17 amino acids. Looked up from germline, CDR1 is LNHNV and CDR2 is YYDKDF (reference sequence). Per-sample cDNA came from eight separate reactions. Using the 5' RACE reads, TCRdb records one entry per CDR3 protein without DNA. This sample's table reports roughly 320,000 distinct CDR3 sequences. Worth noting for this clonotype: The antigen is not known.

The source of this sequence is a human donor with ulcerative colitis or Crohn's disease, or a healthy co-twin of an affected twin (not recorded which). The sequenced sample was blood. The chain has TRBV15 and TRBJ2-3; lacking DNA, the TRBD2 call made by TCRdb goes unchecked. CDR3 residues: CATSSHQLARGTDTQYF. The variable domain in full, with the rest retrieved from reference TRBV15 and TRBJ2-3, is DAMVIQNPRYQVTQFGKPVTLSCSQTLNHNVMYWYQQKSSQAPKLLFHYYDKDFNNEADTPDNFQSRRPNTSFCFLDIRSPGLGDTAMYLCATSSHQLARGTDTQYFGPGTRLTVL.